The clone carrying this TCR beta chain was counted many times. TCRdb reanalysed the RACE reads using MiXCR and keeps one entry per CDR3 protein. The data show about 80,000 distinct CDR3 sequences, about 9.4% seen once. This sample stems from a study of human T cells and chemical hapten exposure. As for time point: patch test 1, 2 weeks after DPC sensitization. Treatment specified: therapeutic diphenylcyclopropenone sensitization with weekly scalp DPC. The receptor was isolated from a woman between 45 and 60 years old with alopecia areata. Some clones in this sample may be carry-over from other donors' samples. The material sequenced was whole blood, taken in connection with sensitization to the hapten diphenylcyclopropenone (DPC).

The CDR3 DNA is TGCGCCAGCAGTGACCCGTACAATGAGCAGTTCTTC. Encoded protein: CASSDPYNEQFF. The chain is built from TRBV10-1 and TRBJ2-1; D remains unclear. Trimming cost V 3 bases and J 4 bases, with 4 bases left between them. CDR1 and CDR2 from the germline V gene are WNHNN and SYGVQD (reference sequence). The CDR3 consists of 12 residues.